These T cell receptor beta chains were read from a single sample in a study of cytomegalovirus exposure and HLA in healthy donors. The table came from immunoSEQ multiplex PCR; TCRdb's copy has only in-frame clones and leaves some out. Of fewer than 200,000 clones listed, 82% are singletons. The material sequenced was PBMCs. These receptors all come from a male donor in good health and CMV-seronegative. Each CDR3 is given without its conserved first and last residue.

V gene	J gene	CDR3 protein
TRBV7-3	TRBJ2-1	ASSLTVTSEQF
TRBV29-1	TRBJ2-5	SARLAGKVGQETQY
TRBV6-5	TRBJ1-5	ASSYSREGQPQH
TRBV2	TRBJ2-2	ASRAGGPPGELF
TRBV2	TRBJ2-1	ASRGLAPSSYNEQF
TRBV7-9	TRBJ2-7	ASSLGQTMSEQY
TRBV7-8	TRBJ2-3	ASSPQSRGPTDTQY
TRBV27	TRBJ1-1	ASLARTGVNTEAF
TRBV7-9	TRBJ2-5	ASSPADRVGEQY
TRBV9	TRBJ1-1	ASSVVPGQGIEAF
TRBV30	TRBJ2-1	AWSSLTAPINNEQF
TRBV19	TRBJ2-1	ASSYSSYEQF
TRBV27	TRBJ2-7	ASSSELGPKGRAVYEQY
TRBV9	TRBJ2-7	ASSVALDHYEQY
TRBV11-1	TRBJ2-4	ASSRDQRIQY
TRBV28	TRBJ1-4	ASSRLTRLAEKLF
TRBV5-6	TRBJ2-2	ASSLVGLGDTGELF
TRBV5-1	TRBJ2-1	ASSRDSDYNEQF
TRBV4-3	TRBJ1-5	ASSQEGAGQPQH
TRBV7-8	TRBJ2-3	ASSSGASTDTQY
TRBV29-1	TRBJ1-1	SVEAGVNTEAF
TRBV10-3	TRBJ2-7	AISESLAGENSYEQY
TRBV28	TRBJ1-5	ASSPRGPDSNQPQH
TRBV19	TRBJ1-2	ASSIDARYGYT
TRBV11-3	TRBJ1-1	ASSASPQPGAEAF
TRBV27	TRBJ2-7	ASSLGQGTYEQY
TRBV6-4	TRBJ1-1	ASSLTRGTEAF
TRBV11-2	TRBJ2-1	ASSSRLTSGRAGREQF
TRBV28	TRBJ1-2	ASRVGVNSYT
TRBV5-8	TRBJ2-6	ASSLFRTERPSGANVLT
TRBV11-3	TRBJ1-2	ASSSGTGGCYGYT
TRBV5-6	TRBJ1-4	ASRITGSEKLF
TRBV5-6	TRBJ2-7	ASSHSYEQY
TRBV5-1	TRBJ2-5	ASSPSTGFHQETQY
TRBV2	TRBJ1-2	ARPTTGGWYGYT
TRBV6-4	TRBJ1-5	ASSDSHLSTRQGCWQPQH
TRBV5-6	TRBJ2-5	ASSLAGETQY
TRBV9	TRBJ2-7	ASSVGGTVTYEQY
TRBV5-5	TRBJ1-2	ASSLLLAANYGYT
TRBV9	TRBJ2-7	ASSVQGTSSYEQY
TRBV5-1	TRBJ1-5	ASSLGGSQPQH
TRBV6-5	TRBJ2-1	ASSYAGVNEQF
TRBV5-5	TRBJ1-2	ASSLGQGFYGYT
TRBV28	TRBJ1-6	ASTATGVGSPLH
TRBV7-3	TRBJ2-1	ASSLTPGGQGGEQF
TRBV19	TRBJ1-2	ASSPGLGYGYT
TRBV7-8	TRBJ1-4	ASQADSENEKLF
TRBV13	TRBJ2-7	ASSKQGQIYEQY
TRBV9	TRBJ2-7	ASSSGGAGEQY
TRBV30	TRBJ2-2	AWTLQGAGELF
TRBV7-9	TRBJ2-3	SSSFGLADTDTQY
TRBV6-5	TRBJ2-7	ASSQSTGSYEQY
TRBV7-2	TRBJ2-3	ASSLPVIAGGPGTQY